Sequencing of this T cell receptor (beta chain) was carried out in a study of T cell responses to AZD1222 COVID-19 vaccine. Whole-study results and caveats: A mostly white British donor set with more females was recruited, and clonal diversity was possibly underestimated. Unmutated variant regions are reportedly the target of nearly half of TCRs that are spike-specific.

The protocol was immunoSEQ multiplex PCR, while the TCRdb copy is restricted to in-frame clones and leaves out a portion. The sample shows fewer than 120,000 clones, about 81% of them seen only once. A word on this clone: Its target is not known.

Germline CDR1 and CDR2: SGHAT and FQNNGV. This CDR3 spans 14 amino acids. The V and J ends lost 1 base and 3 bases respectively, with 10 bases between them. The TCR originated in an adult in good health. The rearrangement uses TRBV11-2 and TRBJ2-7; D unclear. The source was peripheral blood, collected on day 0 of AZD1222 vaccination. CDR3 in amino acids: CASSLGPQIYEQYF. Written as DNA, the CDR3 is TGTGCCAGCAGCTTAGGCCCCCAGATCTACGAGCAGTACTTC.